These 14 T cell receptor beta chains originate from one sample sequenced in a study of blood T cell repertoires in COVID-19. The method was immunoSEQ multiplex PCR; TCRdb's version includes in-frame clones alone and lacks a portion of them. Of under 250,000 clones listed, approximately 85% are singletons. The sample was peripheral blood. The receptor source for this set is an older woman with acute or convalescent COVID-19.

This sequence joins TRBV6-5 and TRBJ2-7; D possibly corresponds to TRBD1 (5 bases). Trimming pared 6 bases from V and 5 bases from J, leaving 8 bases between. Germline assignment: CDR1 MNHEY and CDR2 SVGAGI. CDR3 length: 11 amino acids. The CDR3 loop is CASSPRDEQYF. The DNA for the CDR3 is TGTGCCAGCAGCCCCAGGGACGAGCAGTACTTC.

The chain recombines TRBV6-1 with TRBJ1-5; D is undetermined. CDR3 length equals 16 residues. The ends were cut back, 4 bases at V and 0 bases at J, with 13 bases in the middle. The germline V gene has CDR1 MNHNS and CDR2 SASEGT. CDR3 sequence reads: CASSGKGGLSNQPQHF. Written as DNA, the CDR3 is TGTGCCAGCAGTGGGAAGGGAGGACTTAGCAATCAGCCCCAGCATTTT.

The rearrangement joins TRBV10-2 to TRBJ1-4, with a weak D call TRBD1 (6 bases). The CDR3 consists of 13 residues. Trimming pared 4 bases from V and 8 bases from J, leaving 11 bases between. Germline V gene lookup returns CDR1 WSHSY and CDR2 SAAADI. The CDR3 DNA follows: TGCGCCAGCAGTGTTAACACAGGGGAAAAACTGTTTTTT. Its translation is CASSVNTGEKLFF.

The table lists this clone with a count of one. The V and J genes are TRBV29-1 and TRBJ1-5; 11 bases align to TRBD1. Germline-derived CDR1 and CDR2 are SQVTM and ANQGSEA. This CDR3 comprises 13 residues. V shed 5 bases and J 7 bases; nucleotides not matched to a gene: 4. DNA of the CDR3: TGCAGCGTTTTGGGACAGGGGGGCCAGCCCCAGCATTTT. It yields the protein CSVLGQGGQPQHF.

Only one count was recorded for this clone. V gene TRBV7-9 combines with J gene TRBJ1-1; D uncertain. Germline V lookup: CDR1 SEHNR, CDR2 FQNEAQ (reference sequence). The V end lost 7 bases, the J end lost 5 bases, and 8 bases lay between the germline ends. This CDR3 contains 11 residues. The CDR3 DNA reads as TGTGCCAGCACCCGGAGGACTGAAGCTTTCTTT. Protein: CASTRRTEAFF.

The genes are TRBV4-3 and TRBJ1-4, with D possibly TRBD1 on 5 matching bases. Trimming stripped 0 bases from V and 6 bases from J, with 14 bases between. The CDR3 has 16 amino acids. Germline V gene sequence: CDR1 LGHNA, CDR2 YSLEER. DNA for the CDR3: TGCGCCAGCAGCCAAGAATTGACAGTGGAAGATGAAAAACTGTTTTTT. It translates to CASSQELTVEDEKLFF.

The CDR3 loop reads CASRIRIQGEPYSNQPQHF. The CDR3 DNA reads as TGCGCCAGCCGAATCCGTATCCAGGGGGAGCCCTATAGCAATCAGCCCCAGCATTTT. This chain connects TRBV5-1 to TRBJ1-5; 7 nucleotides match TRBD1. This CDR3 is built from 19 residues. Germline-derived CDR1 and CDR2 are SGHRS and YFSETQ. The trim removed 7 bases at V and 0 bases at J, leaving 19 bases unmatched.

V is TRBV9 and J is TRBJ1-2; TRBD1 matches at 9 bases. The CDR3 length is 16 residues. The germline CDR1 and CDR2 sequences are SGDLS and YYNGEE. The V segment lost 4 bases and the J segment 4 bases; nucleotides outside the gene matches: 11. The CDR3 spells CASSMGQGDTTYGYTF. The CDR3 bases are TGTGCCAGCAGCATGGGACAGGGCGATACCACCTATGGCTACACCTTC.

The chain carries TRBV20-1 and TRBJ1-2, with D unresolved. The V end was cut by 5 bases, the J end by 8 bases, with 12 bases between. The CDR3 runs 11 residues. Germline V gene sequence: CDR1 DFQATT, CDR2 SNEGSKA (reference sequence). CDR3: CSAQRGWGYTF. In nucleotides, the CDR3 is TGCAGTGCTCAGCGGGGATGGGGCTACACCTTC.

The chain links TRBV4-1 to TRBJ1-2; tentative D call: TRBD1 (6 bases). The ends were cut back, 4 bases at V and 6 bases at J, with 12 bases in the middle. Germline CDR1 MGHRA, CDR2 YSYEKL. This CDR3 has 13 amino acids. The CDR3 loop reads CASSRSGGDGYTF. The CDR3 DNA is TGCGCCAGCAGCCGCTCTGGGGGCGATGGCTACACCTTC.

The genes are TRBV7-2 and TRBJ1-2; D unresolved. The V and J ends lost 5 bases and 6 bases respectively, with 19 bases between them. The V gene's germline CDR1 is SGHTA and CDR2 FQGNSA. The CDR3 loop spans 15 amino acids. In DNA form, the CDR3 reads TGTGCCAGCAGCCCACCCCGGACTGTTGGGGATGGCTACACCTTC. Its translation is CASSPPRTVGDGYTF.

The chain is built from TRBV14 and TRBJ1-1; D ambiguous. Germline lookup yields CDR1 SGHDN and CDR2 FVKESK. The CDR3 totals 14 residues. Trimming shortened V by 1 base and J by 6 bases, and 12 bases separated the two germline ends. The CDR3 DNA is TGTGCCAGCAGCCAAGGGACTCCTCGGGCTGAAGCTTTCTTT. Translating it yields CASSQGTPRAEAFF.

The chain combines TRBV5-1 with TRBJ2-3, with TRBD2 as a possible D gene (6 bases). The germline gives CDR1 SGHRS, CDR2 YFSETQ. V shed 5 bases and J shed 2 bases, with 15 bases lying between them. This CDR3 region has 15 residues. The CDR3 is CASSVGRDFTDTQYF. The CDR3, as DNA: TGCGCCAGCAGTGTCGGCAGGGACTTCACAGATACGCAGTATTTT.

The chain recombines TRBV5-1 with TRBJ2-2, with D unresolved. V was cut by 5 bases and J by 0 bases, with 8 bases left in between. The germline V gene encodes CDR1 SGHRS and CDR2 YFSETQ. The CDR3 extends over 14 amino acids. The CDR3 spells CASRTTPNTGELFF. DNA of the CDR3: TGCGCCAGCAGGACAACCCCGAACACCGGGGAGCTGTTTTTT.